These 15 T cell receptor beta chains were all obtained from the same sample, sequenced in a study of Ad26.COV2.S vaccination and SARS-CoV-2 variants. The data were produced by immunoSEQ multiplex PCR, yet TCRdb's version contains in-frame clones alone and is incomplete. The sample comprises over 350,000 clones, more than 85% of which are singletons, and about 3.6% rests with the top ten. The treatment was: around 19 received Ad26.COV2.S at low or high dose, single or two shots; about 5 received placebo; per-sample allocation not given. Samples were taken on day 63 after the first vaccine or placebo injection. This specimen consisted of peripheral blood, obtained in a trial of Ad26.COV2.S vaccine versus placebo. The receptors were sampled from a person between 18 and 60 years old who received the Ad26.COV2.S COVID-19 vaccine or a placebo.

The V gene is TRBV5-4, the J gene TRBJ2-2; 11 bases are shared with TRBD2. V lost 4 bases, J lost 3 bases, and 8 bases stayed unmatched. Germline V gene data show CDR1 as SGHNT and CDR2 as YYREEE (reference sequence). CDR3 length: 17 residues. CDR3 residues: CASSPPGLAGDTGELFF. The CDR3 bases are TGTGCCAGCAGCCCTCCCGGACTAGCGGGTGACACCGGGGAGCTGTTTTTT.

This chain joins TRBV5-6 and TRBJ1-2; D perhaps matches TRBD1 (6 bases). V lost 2 bases and J lost 2, with 7 bases in between. This CDR3 spans 13 amino acids. Germline loops: CDR1 SGHDT, CDR2 YYEEEE. The CDR3 spells CASSLDRNYGYTF. In DNA, the CDR3 is TGTGCCAGCAGCTTAGACAGGAACTATGGCTACACCTTC.

The chain carries TRBV10-2 and TRBJ2-5, with no clear D. The germline gives CDR1 WSHSY, CDR2 SAAADI. CDR3 length equals 15 residues. The V end was cut by 2 bases, the J end by 1 base, with 11 bases between. The chain's CDR3 is CASSENAAVQETQYF. CDR3 sequence (DNA): TGCGCCAGCAGTGAGAACGCGGCAGTCCAAGAGACCCAGTACTTC.

This rearrangement joins TRBV5-6 to TRBJ2-3; TRBD2 aligns across 10 bases. The trim removed 2 bases at V and 1 base at J, leaving 7 bases unmatched. The germline gives CDR1 SGHDT, CDR2 YYEEEE. The CDR3 runs 17 residues. Here the CDR3 DNA reads TGTGCCAGCAGCTTACAGATAGCGGGGGGTCGCACAGATACGCAGTATTTT. It specifies CASSLQIAGGRTDTQYF.

V usage is TRBV7-8 and J usage is TRBJ2-7, with TRBD1 as a possible D gene (6 bases). The germline V and J ends were trimmed by 5 bases and 3 bases, with 17 bases remaining between them. The germline CDR1 and CDR2 sequences are SGHVS and FQNEAQ. This CDR3 has 15 amino acids. The CDR3 sequence is CASSRTLGGDYEQYF. The CDR3 coding sequence is TGTGCCAGCAGCCGTACGTTAGGGGGTGACTACGAGCAGTACTTC.

The V and J genes are TRBV6-4 and TRBJ1-1; no clear D gene. Germline values: CDR1 MRHNA, CDR2 SNTAGT. Between the trimmed V and J ends, which lost 5 bases and 4 bases, there was a span of 11 bases. The CDR3 runs 13 residues. CDR3 sequence: CASSFTGGTEAFF. CDR3 bases: TGTGCCAGCAGTTTTACTGGTGGCACTGAAGCTTTCTTT.

CDR3: CASSFWGDNEQFF. Written as DNA, the CDR3 is TGTGCCAGCAGCTTTTGGGGGGACAATGAGCAGTTCTTC. This chain connects TRBV11-3 to TRBJ2-1, with a weak D call TRBD2 (6 bases). The CDR3 is 13 residues long. Germline V lookup: CDR1 SGHNT, CDR2 YENEEA. The V gene lost 3 bases and the J gene lost 5 bases, with 8 bases spanning the gap.

The chain uses TRBV19 and TRBJ2-3; D unclear. Trimming took off 0 bases at V and 5 bases at J, with 12 bases between the two ends. Germline V gene lookup returns CDR1 LNHDA and CDR2 SQIVND (reference sequence). This CDR3 region has 15 residues. The CDR3, as DNA: TGTGCCAGTAGTATAGACAGAGGTTTTGGAGATACGCAGTATTTT. Translating gives CASSIDRGFGDTQYF. The full variable domain, with the rest looked up from reference TRBV19 and TRBJ2-3, is DGGITQSPKYLFRKEGQNVTLSCEQNLNHDAMYWYRQDPGQGLRLIYYSQIVNDFQKGDIAEGYSVSREKKESFPLTVTSAQKNPTAFYLCASSIDRGFGDTQYFGPGTRLTVL.

The V gene is TRBV6-6, the J gene TRBJ1-1, with 10 bases identical to TRBD1. Germline V gives CDR1 MNHNY, CDR2 SVGAGI (reference sequence). The CDR3 is 15 amino acids. V was pared by 0 bases and J by 11 bases, with 9 bases of the junction left unmatched. The CDR3 DNA reads as TGTGCCAGCAGTTACTCAACCGGGACAGGGGTTCGCGCTTTCTTT. Its protein product is CASSYSTGTGVRAFF.

The CDR3 DNA reads as TGTGCCATCAGGGGGACAGGGGGCAACTACGAGCAGTACTTC. This sequence encodes CAIRGTGGNYEQYF. The rearrangement links TRBV10-3 to TRBJ2-7; 12 nucleotides match TRBD1. The CDR3 consists of 14 residues. Unmatched junction bases numbered 3, after V lost 6 bases and J lost 3 bases. Per the germline V gene, CDR1 is ENHRY and CDR2 is SYGVKD.

V gene TRBV18 combines with J gene TRBJ2-2; weak D call: TRBD1 (5 bases). The length of the CDR3 is 14 residues. The germline V gene has CDR1 KGHSH and CDR2 LQKENI. V was shortened by 0 bases and J by 5 bases, with 7 bases between the two germline ends. The chain's CDR3 is CASSPPRTTGELFF. CDR3 coding DNA: TGTGCCAGCTCACCACCTCGGACAACCGGGGAGCTGTTTTTT.

The J gene is TRBJ1-5, the V gene TRBV6-1, with 7 bases identical to TRBD1. The CDR3 loop spans 15 amino acids. The germline CDR1 and CDR2 sequences are MNHNS and SASEGT. After removal of 1 base from V and 7 bases from J, the junction contained 7 bases not matched to a gene. CDR3 protein: CASSEGTGRMQPQHF. The CDR3 DNA follows: TGTGCCAGCAGTGAAGGGACAGGTAGGATGCAGCCCCAGCATTTT.

The chain recombines TRBV28 with TRBJ1-1; the match to TRBD1 covers 8 bases. With 3 bases clipped from V and 3 bases from J, the junction kept 6 bases outside the gene matches. The CDR3 is made up of 15 amino acids. Per the germline V gene, CDR1 is MDHEN and CDR2 is SYDVKM. CDR3 coding DNA: TGTGCCAGCAGTTTTTCCTCGACAGGGGACACTGAAGCTTTCTTT. It encodes CASSFSSTGDTEAFF.

J is TRBJ2-1 and V is TRBV10-1, with D unclear. CDR1 is WNHNN, CDR2 SYGVQD, per germline (reference sequence). The V end lost 4 bases, the J end lost 6 bases, and 13 bases lay between the germline ends. The CDR3 contains 14 residues. CDR3 amino acids: CASSAGLQTNEQFF. CDR3 sequence (DNA): TGCGCCAGCAGTGCTGGCTTACAAACCAATGAGCAGTTCTTC.

The chain recombines TRBV7-9 with TRBJ1-2; 7 bases agree with TRBD1. Per germline, CDR1 SEHNR and CDR2 FQNEAQ (reference sequence). This CDR3 contains 17 residues. Trimming removed 5 bases from V and 0 bases from J; junction bases left unmatched: 12. The CDR3 sequence: CASSLKTGKVANYGYTF. The CDR3 DNA is TGTGCCAGCAGCCTAAAGACAGGGAAGGTAGCTAACTATGGCTACACCTTC.